A selection of T cell receptor beta chains follows, all from one sample in a study of CD8+ T cells in alopecia areata. Sequencing was performed with immunoSEQ multiplex PCR; in TCRdb, only in-frame clones are kept and a portion is missing. The sample gives some 190,000 clones, about three fifths of which show up once; about 1.3% is in the top ten. The specimen was CD4+ T cells sorted from blood, collected between weeks 47 and 50, from a patient treated with tofacitinib. Receptors were obtained from a human donor with alopecia areata. Each CDR3 is given with its conserved first and last residue. A D gene is named only where the DNA matches it firmly. The size of a clone is reported for some rows only, either as once, few or many, or as a class for expanded clones.

j_call clone_size d_call cdr3_length v_call cdr3_aa cdr3_nt
TRBJ1-1 . . 14 TRBV28 CASSLLGQNTEAFF TGTGCCAGCAGCTTACTGGGACAGAACACTGAAGCTTTCTTT
TRBJ1-4 . . 15 TRBV29-1 CSVEDREGFVEKLFF TGCAGCGTTGAAGATCGCGAGGGGTTTGTGGAAAAACTGTTTTTT
TRBJ1-2 . TRBD1 14 TRBV27 CASSSGQGDYGYTF TGTGCCAGCAGTTCGGGACAGGGGGACTATGGCTACACCTTC
TRBJ1-4 . . 15 TRBV9 CASSGRIQANEKLFF TGTGCCAGCAGCGGACGCATACAGGCCAATGAAAAACTGTTTTTT
TRBJ1-5 . . 16 TRBV7-8 CASLLGDPGIAQPQHF TGTGCCAGTCTACTAGGGGACCCAGGGATAGCTCAGCCCCAGCATTTT
TRBJ2-3 once . 12 TRBV4-3 CASSQTSDTQYF TGCGCCAGCAGCCAAACCTCAGATACGCAGTATTTT
TRBJ2-2 . . 15 TRBV4-3 CASSHPGLNTGELFF TGCGCCAGCAGCCACCCAGGATTGAACACCGGGGAGCTGTTTTTT
TRBJ1-6 few TRBD1 12 TRBV30 CACPGQGTPLHF TGTGCCTGTCCGGGACAGGGAACACCCCTCCACTTT
TRBJ2-7 . . 14 TRBV11-2 CASSLEGGPYEQYF TGTGCCAGCAGCCTGGAAGGGGGGCCCTACGAGCAGTACTTC
TRBJ2-1 . . 16 TRBV7-2 CASSQGHSGPYNEQFF TGCGCCAGCAGCCAAGGGCATAGCGGACCCTACAATGAGCAGTTCTTC
TRBJ1-6 . . 15 TRBV5-5 CASSPSRQGNSPLHF TGTGCCAGCAGCCCCTCCCGGCAGGGTAATTCACCCCTCCACTTT
TRBJ2-7 . TRBD1 13 TRBV29-1 CSVVGTGSYEQYF TGCAGCGTTGTGGGGACAGGGTCCTACGAGCAGTACTTC
TRBJ1-6 few TRBD1 14 TRBV30 CAWRGDRVTSPLHF TGTGCCTGGAGGGGGGACAGGGTAACCTCACCCCTCCACTTT
TRBJ2-3 few . 13 TRBV5-1 CASSLEDLATQYF TGCGCCAGCAGCTTGGAAGATCTGGCTACGCAGTATTTT
TRBJ1-6 . . 12 TRBV10-2 CASSDVDVTLHF TGCGCCAGCAGTGATGTGGACGTCACCCTCCACTTT